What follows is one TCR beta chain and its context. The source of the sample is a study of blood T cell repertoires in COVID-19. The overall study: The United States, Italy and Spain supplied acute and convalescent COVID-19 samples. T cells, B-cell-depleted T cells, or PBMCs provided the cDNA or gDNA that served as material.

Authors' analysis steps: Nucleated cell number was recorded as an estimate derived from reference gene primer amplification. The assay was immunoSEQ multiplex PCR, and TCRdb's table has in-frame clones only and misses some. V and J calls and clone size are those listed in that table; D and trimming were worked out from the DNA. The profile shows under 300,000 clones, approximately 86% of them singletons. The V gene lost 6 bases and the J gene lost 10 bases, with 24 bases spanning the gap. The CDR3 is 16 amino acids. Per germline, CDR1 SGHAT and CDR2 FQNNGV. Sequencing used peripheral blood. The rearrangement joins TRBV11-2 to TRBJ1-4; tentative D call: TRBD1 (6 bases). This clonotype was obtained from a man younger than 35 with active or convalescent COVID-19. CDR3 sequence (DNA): TGTGCCAGCAGTAGTGCGCAGGGGATAATGAGCGGAAAACTGTTTTTT. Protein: CASSSAQGIMSGKLFF.